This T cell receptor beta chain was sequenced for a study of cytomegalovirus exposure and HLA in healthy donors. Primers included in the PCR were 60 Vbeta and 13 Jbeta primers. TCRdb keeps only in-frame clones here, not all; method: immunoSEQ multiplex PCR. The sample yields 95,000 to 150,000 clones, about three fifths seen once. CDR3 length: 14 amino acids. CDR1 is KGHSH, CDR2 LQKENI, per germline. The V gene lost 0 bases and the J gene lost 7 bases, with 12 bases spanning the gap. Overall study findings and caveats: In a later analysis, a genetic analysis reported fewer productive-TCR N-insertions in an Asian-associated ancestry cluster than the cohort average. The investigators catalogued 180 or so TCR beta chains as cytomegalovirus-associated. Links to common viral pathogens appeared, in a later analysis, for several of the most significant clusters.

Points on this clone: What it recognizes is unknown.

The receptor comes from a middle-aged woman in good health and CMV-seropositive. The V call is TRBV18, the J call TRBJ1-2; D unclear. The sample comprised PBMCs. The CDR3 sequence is CASSPPSQVAGYTF. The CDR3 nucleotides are TGTGCCAGCTCACCACCGAGCCAGGTGGCTGGCTACACCTTC.